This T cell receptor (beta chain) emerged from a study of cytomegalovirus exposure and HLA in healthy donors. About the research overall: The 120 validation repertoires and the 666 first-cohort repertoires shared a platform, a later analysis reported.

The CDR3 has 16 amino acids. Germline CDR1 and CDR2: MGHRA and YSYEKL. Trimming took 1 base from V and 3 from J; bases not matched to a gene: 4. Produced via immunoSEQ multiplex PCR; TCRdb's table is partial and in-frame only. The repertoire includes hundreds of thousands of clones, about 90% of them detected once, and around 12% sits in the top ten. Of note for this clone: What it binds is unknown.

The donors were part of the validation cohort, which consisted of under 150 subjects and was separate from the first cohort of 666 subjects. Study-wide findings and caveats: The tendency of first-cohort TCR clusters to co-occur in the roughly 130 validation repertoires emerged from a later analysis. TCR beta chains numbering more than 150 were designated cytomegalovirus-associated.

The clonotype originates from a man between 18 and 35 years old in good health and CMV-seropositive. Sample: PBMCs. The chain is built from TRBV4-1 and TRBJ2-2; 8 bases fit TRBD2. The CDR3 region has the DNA TGCGCCAGCAGCCAAGGACTAGCGACACACACCGGGGAGCTGTTTTTT. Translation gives CASSQGLATHTGELFF.